This entry lists 22 T cell receptor beta chains sequenced from one sample in a study of T cell responses to AZD1222 COVID-19 vaccine. Profiling relied on immunoSEQ multiplex PCR, and the TCRdb table lists in-frame clones only, not all of them. The data contain about 130,000 clones, around 90% of them singletons. The material was peripheral blood, obtained on day 0 of AZD1222 vaccination. These receptors came from an adult in good health.

The table lists this clone with a few counts. This chain joins TRBV14 and TRBJ2-5; D call uncertain. Trimming stripped 2 bases from V and 5 bases from J, with 9 bases between. There are 13 residues in the CDR3. Germline V gene sequence: CDR1 SGHDN, CDR2 FVKESK. CDR3 loop: CASSQYERETQYF. The CDR3 DNA is TGTGCCAGCAGCCAATACGAAAGGGAGACCCAGTACTTC. The variable domain in full, with the rest retrieved from reference TRBV14 and TRBJ2-5, is EAGVTQFPSHSVIEKGQTVTLRCDPISGHDNLYWYRRVMGKEIKFLLHFVKESKQDESGMPNNRFLAERTGGTYSTLKVQPAELEDSGVYFCASSQYERETQYFGPGTRLLVL.

V and J are TRBV4-2 and TRBJ2-1; D perhaps matches TRBD1 (5 bases). CDR1 and CDR2 (germline): LGHNA, YNFKEQ. Trimming removed 1 base from V and 5 bases from J, with 12 bases in between. This CDR3 region has 15 residues. CDR3 nucleotides: TGTGCCAGCAGCCAAGTATCGTCAGGGAACAATGAGCAGTTCTTC. Translating gives CASSQVSSGNNEQFF.

The V gene is TRBV12-3 or TRBV12-4, the J gene TRBJ2-7; TRBD2 aligns across 8 bases. The CDR3 runs 12 residues. The ends lost 5 bases at V and 9 bases at J; junction bases unmatched: 6. CDR3 coding DNA: TGTGCCAGCAGTCGGGGGGGCTCAGGGCAGTACTTC. Encoded protein: CASSRGGSGQYF.

V and J are TRBV7-9 and TRBJ2-5; tentative D call: TRBD2 (6 bases). Trimming took off 6 bases at V and 2 bases at J, with 13 bases between the two ends. The CDR3 totals 14 residues. CDR1 and CDR2 from the germline V gene are SEHNR and FQNEAQ (reference sequence). The CDR3 DNA sequence: TGTGCCAGCAGACCCTTGGCGGGACAAGAGACCCAGTACTTC. The encoded protein is CASRPLAGQETQYF.

The J gene is TRBJ1-6, the V gene TRBV28; D is possibly TRBD1 (6 bases). Germline CDR1 reads MDHEN; CDR2 reads SYDVKM. The CDR3 totals 16 residues. Between the trimmed V and J ends, which lost 5 bases and 10 bases, there was a span of 21 bases. The CDR3 DNA is TGTGCCAGCAGTAAGAGAGGGGGTACGGGTGGGTCACCCCTCCACTTT. The encoded protein is CASSKRGGTGGSPLHF.

The chain is built from TRBV27 and TRBJ1-5; D unresolved. The CDR3 is 12 residues long. V was clipped by 8 bases and J by 6 bases, with 11 bases between them. Per germline, CDR1 MNHEY and CDR2 SMNVEV (reference sequence). CDR3 loop: CASGPSGQPQHF. CDR3 in DNA: TGTGCCAGCGGACCAAGCGGTCAGCCCCAGCATTTT.

This chain links TRBV6-5 with TRBJ2-1; D is perhaps TRBD1 or TRBD2 (5 bases each). The germline CDR1 and CDR2 sequences are MNHEY and SVGAGI. The CDR3 has 14 residues. V was pared by 11 bases and J by 7 bases, with 21 bases between. CDR3 DNA: TGTGCCGCAGAGCCCCGACGCAGGGAGAATGAGCAGTTCTTC. Amino acids: CAAEPRRRENEQFF.

Here the CDR3 reads CASSQDDRDYGYTF. Here the CDR3 DNA reads TGTGCCAGCAGCCAGGACGACAGGGACTATGGCTACACCTTC. The genes are TRBV4-2 and TRBJ1-2; 7 bases are a match to TRBD1. Germline CDR1 LGHNA, CDR2 YNFKEQ. This CDR3 contains 14 residues. The junction had 4 bases not matched to a gene; V was cut back by 3 bases and J by 3 bases.

This clone occurred once. V is TRBV27 and J is TRBJ1-2, with unresolved D. Trimming removed 1 base at V and 3 bases at J, with 12 bases between. The V gene's germline CDR1 is MNHEY and CDR2 SMNVEV (reference sequence). The CDR3 length is 15 residues. CDR3 in amino acids: CASSLLAVGDYGYTF. CDR3 bases: TGTGCCAGCAGTTTATTAGCAGTCGGCGACTATGGCTACACCTTC.

This clone was detected once. The chain uses TRBV14 and TRBJ2-3; no clear D gene. CDR1 is SGHDN, CDR2 FVKESK, per germline. V lost 1 base and J 2 bases, leaving 10 bases between the germline ends. This CDR3 comprises 15 residues. CDR3 DNA: TGTGCCAGCAGCCAAGGTGTAGGTAACACAGATACGCAGTATTTT. Protein product: CASSQGVGNTDTQYF.

A single count supports this clone. The chain uses TRBV2 and TRBJ1-5; no definite D call. Germline V gives CDR1 SNHLY, CDR2 FYNNEI. Deletions cut 9 bases from V and 2 bases from J, with 14 bases between. There are 14 residues in the CDR3. CDR3 coding DNA: TGTGCCAGTAACCGTGGGAGGGGCAATCAGCCCCAGCATTTT. It encodes CASNRGRGNQPQHF.

The genes are TRBV28 and TRBJ2-3, with D possibly being TRBD2 (5 bases). V gave up 8 bases and J gave up 0 bases, with 15 bases separating them. Germline CDR1 MDHEN, CDR2 SYDVKM. This CDR3 is 15 amino acids long. The CDR3 region has the DNA TGTGCCAGCGGCCTTCAGCGGACTAGCACAGATACGCAGTATTTT. Encoded protein: CASGLQRTSTDTQYF. Combining the CDR3 with reference TRBV28 and TRBJ2-3 gives the whole variable domain DVKVTQSSRYLVKRTGEKVFLECVQDMDHENMFWYRQDPGLGLRLIYFSYDVKMKEKGDIPEGYSVSREKKERFSLILESASTNQTSMYLCASGLQRTSTDTQYFGPGTRLTVL.

This clone was detected once. The chain couples TRBV5-1 to TRBJ1-2; D gene uncertain. Trimming removed 0 bases from V and 5 bases from J, with 8 bases in between. This CDR3 comprises 13 residues. The germline V gene encodes CDR1 SGHRS and CDR2 YFSETQ. CDR3: CASSLGSAYGYTF. CDR3 DNA sequence: TGCGCCAGCAGCTTGGGGAGCGCATATGGCTACACCTTC.

J is TRBJ1-1 and V is TRBV6-5; D not certain. Germline V CDR1 and CDR2: MNHEY, SVGAGI. Trimming pared 0 bases from V and 6 bases from J, leaving 5 bases between. The CDR3 loop spans 12 amino acids. Written as DNA, the CDR3 is TGTGCCAGCAGTTACTCGGGGTCTGAAGCTTTCTTT. Translation: CASSYSGSEAFF.

The chain joins TRBV5-5 to TRBJ2-4, with TRBD1 as a possible D gene (5 bases). CDR3 length equals 14 residues. Trimming shortened V by 2 bases and J by 6 bases, and 12 bases separated the two germline ends. CDR1 is SGHKS, CDR2 YYEKEE, per germline (reference sequence). CDR3 sequence reads: CASSFSQGINIQYF. In DNA, the CDR3 is TGTGCCAGCAGCTTCTCCCAGGGAATAAACATTCAGTACTTC.

V gene TRBV12-5 combines with J gene TRBJ1-1; 8 bases are shared with TRBD1. The CDR3 loop spans 15 amino acids. Germline lookup yields CDR1 LGHNT and CDR2 FRNRAP. V shed 1 base and J 3 bases; nucleotides not matched to a gene: 4. The CDR3: CASGLGQGRDTEAFF. The CDR3 DNA is TGTGCTAGTGGTTTGGGACAGGGGAGGGACACTGAAGCTTTCTTT.

V gene TRBV4-1 combines with J gene TRBJ1-1, with D hard to call. V lost 0 bases to trimming and J lost 3 bases, with 11 bases between them. Germline CDR1 MGHRA, CDR2 YSYEKL. CDR3 length: 15 amino acids. The CDR3, as DNA: TGCGCCAGCAGCCAAGAGGCGGAGGGTCACACTGAAGCTTTCTTT. Its protein product is CASSQEAEGHTEAFF.

This chain links TRBV25-1 with TRBJ1-2; TRBD1 matches 10 bases. Germline values: CDR1 MGHDK, CDR2 SYGVNS. The V gene end was trimmed by 6 bases and the J gene end by 5 bases; junction bases not matched to a gene: 3. This CDR3 contains 13 residues. The CDR3 protein is CASRTGGGYGYTF. CDR3 DNA sequence: TGTGCCAGCAGGACAGGGGGCGGATATGGCTACACCTTC.

The rearrangement uses TRBV13 and TRBJ2-7, with 10 bases matching TRBD1. The CDR3 loop spans 16 amino acids. Per germline, CDR1 PRHDT and CDR2 FYEKMQ (reference sequence). V lost 0 bases and J lost 6; bases outside the gene matches: 8. CDR3 DNA sequence: TGTGCCAGCAGCTTAGGTCTGGACAGGGGGAGTGGCGAGCAGTACTTC. Amino acid sequence: CASSLGLDRGSGEQYF.

The chain employs TRBV6-5 and TRBJ1-2; 7 bases fit TRBD1. Trimming cost V 7 bases and J 4 bases; bases outside gene matches: 9. The CDR3 runs 14 residues. Germline CDR1 and CDR2: MNHEY and SVGAGI. CDR3 sequence: CASTQGQYTYGYTF. As DNA, the CDR3 is TGTGCCAGCACCCAGGGACAGTACACCTATGGCTACACCTTC.

The rearrangement uses TRBV7-2 and TRBJ2-5, with 11 bases lining up with TRBD1. V trimming: 6 bases; J trimming: 5 bases; junction bases outside the gene matches: 5. Germline values: CDR1 SGHTA, CDR2 FQGNSA. The length of the CDR3 is 14 residues. The CDR3 DNA follows: TGTGCCAGCAGTCGGACAGGGGGCGTTGAGACCCAGTACTTC. This codes for CASSRTGGVETQYF.

The J gene is TRBJ1-2, the V gene TRBV5-8, with 7 bases lining up with TRBD1. The length of the CDR3 is 13 residues. V trimming: 3 bases; J trimming: 9 bases; junction bases outside the gene matches: 8. The germline gives CDR1 SGHTS, CDR2 YDEGEE. DNA for the CDR3: TGTGCCAGCAGCTCCGACAGGGAGTGGAGCTACACCTTC. Protein sequence: CASSSDREWSYTF. The whole variable domain, remainder taken from reference TRBV5-8 and TRBJ1-2, is EAGVTQSPTHLIKTRGQQATLRCSPISGHTSVYWYQQALGLGLQFLLWYDEGEERNRGNFPPRFSGRQFPNYSSELNVNALELEDSALYLCASSSDREWSYTFGSGTRLTVV.